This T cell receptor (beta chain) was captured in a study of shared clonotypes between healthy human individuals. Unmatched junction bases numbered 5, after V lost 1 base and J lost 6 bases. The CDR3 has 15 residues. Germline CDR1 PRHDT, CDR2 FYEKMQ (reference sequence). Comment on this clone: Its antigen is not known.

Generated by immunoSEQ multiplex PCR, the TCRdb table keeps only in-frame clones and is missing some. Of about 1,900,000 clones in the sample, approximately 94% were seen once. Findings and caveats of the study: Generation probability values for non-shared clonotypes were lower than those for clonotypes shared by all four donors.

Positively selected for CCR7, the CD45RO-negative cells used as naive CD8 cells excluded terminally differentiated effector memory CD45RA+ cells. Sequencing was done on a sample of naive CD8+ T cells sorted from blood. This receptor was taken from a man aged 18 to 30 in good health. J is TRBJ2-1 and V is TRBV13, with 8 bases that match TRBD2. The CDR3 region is CASSLAPGGGNEQFF. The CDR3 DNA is TGTGCCAGCAGCTTAGCCCCGGGAGGGGGCAATGAGCAGTTCTTC.